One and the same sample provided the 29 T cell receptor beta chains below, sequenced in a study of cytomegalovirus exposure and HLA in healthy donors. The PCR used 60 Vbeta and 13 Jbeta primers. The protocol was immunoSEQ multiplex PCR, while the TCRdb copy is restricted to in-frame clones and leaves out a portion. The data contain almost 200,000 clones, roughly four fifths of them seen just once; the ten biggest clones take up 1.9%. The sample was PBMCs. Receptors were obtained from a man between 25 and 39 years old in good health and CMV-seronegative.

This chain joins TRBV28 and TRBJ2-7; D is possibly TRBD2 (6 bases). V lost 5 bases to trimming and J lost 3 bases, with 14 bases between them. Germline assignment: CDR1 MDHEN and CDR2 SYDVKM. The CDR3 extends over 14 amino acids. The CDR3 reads CASSTTGTLYEQYF. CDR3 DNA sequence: TGTGCCAGCAGTACGACCGGGACTCTCTACGAGCAGTACTTC.

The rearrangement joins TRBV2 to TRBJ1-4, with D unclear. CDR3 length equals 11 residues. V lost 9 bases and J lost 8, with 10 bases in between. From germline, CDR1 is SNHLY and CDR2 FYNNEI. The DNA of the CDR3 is TGTGCCAGACAACTAGGGGAAAAACTGTTTTTT. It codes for CARQLGEKLFF.

The CDR3 spells CASHFTGTGQNEQFF. DNA for the CDR3: TGTGCCAGCCACTTCACCGGGACAGGGCAAAATGAGCAGTTCTTC. The chain is built from TRBV28 and TRBJ2-1; 9 bases are shared with TRBD1. CDR3 length: 15 residues. V trimming: 8 bases; J trimming: 7 bases; junction bases outside the gene matches: 12. Germline assignment: CDR1 MDHEN and CDR2 SYDVKM.

The CDR3 sequence is CASSLASGTPEQYF. The CDR3 nucleotides are TGTGCCAGCAGTTTAGCTAGCGGGACCCCCGAGCAGTACTTC. This rearrangement joins TRBV28 to TRBJ2-7; 9 nucleotides agree with TRBD2. CDR1 MDHEN and CDR2 SYDVKM come from the germline V gene. The V segment lost 2 bases and the J segment 6 bases; nucleotides outside the gene matches: 5. This CDR3 comprises 14 residues.

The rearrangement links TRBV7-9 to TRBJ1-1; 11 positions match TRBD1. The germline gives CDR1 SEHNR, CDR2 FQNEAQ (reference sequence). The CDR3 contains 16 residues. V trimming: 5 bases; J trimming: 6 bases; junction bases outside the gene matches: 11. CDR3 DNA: TGTGCCAGCAGCCCATCCGGGACAGGGGGTTACGCTGAAGCTTTCTTT. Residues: CASSPSGTGGYAEAFF.

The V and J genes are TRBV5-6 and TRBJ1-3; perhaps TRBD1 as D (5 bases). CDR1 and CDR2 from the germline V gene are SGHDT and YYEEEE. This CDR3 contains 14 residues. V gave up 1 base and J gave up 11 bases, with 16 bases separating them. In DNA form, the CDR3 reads TGTGCCAGCAGCTTGCTACAGGAGGGTAGTCCCATATATTTT. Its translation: CASSLLQEGSPIYF. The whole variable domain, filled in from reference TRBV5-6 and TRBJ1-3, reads DAGVTQSPTHLIKTRGQQVTLRCSPKSGHDTVSWYQQALGQGPQFIFQYYEEEERQRGNFPDRFSGHQFPNYSSELNVNALLLGDSALYLCASSLLQEGSPIYFGEGSWLTVV.

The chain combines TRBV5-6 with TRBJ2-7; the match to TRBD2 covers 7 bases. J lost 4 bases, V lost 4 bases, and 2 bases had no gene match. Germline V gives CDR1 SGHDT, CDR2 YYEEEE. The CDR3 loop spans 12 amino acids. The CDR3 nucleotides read TGTGCCAGCAGCGCGGGGGTATACGAGCAGTACTTC. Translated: CASSAGVYEQYF. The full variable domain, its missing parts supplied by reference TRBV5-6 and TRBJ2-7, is DAGVTQSPTHLIKTRGQQVTLRCSPKSGHDTVSWYQQALGQGPQFIFQYYEEEERQRGNFPDRFSGHQFPNYSSELNVNALLLGDSALYLCASSAGVYEQYFGPGTRLTVT.

The CDR3 reads CALAGRATDTQYF. In nucleotides, the CDR3 is TGTGCCTTAGCGGGTCGGGCCACAGATACGCAGTATTTT. The V gene is TRBV28, the J gene TRBJ2-3, with TRBD2 identical over 7 bases. The J segment lost 2 bases and the V segment lost 11 bases, leaving 7 bases of the junction unmatched. The germline gives CDR1 MDHEN, CDR2 SYDVKM. The CDR3 length is 13 residues.

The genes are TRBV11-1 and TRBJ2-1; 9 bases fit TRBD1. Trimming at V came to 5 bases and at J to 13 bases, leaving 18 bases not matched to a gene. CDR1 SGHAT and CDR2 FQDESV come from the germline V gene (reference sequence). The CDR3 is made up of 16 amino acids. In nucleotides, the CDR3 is TGTGCCAGCAGCCCAAGGGACAGGGCAAGTGGGGGCGAACAGTTCTTC. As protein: CASSPRDRASGGEQFF.

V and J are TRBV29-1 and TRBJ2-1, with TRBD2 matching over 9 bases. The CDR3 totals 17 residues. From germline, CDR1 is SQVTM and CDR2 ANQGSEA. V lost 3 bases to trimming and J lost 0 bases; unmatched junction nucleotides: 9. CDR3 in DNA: TGCAGCGTTGAGAGCCCTAGCGGGGTTAGCTCCTACAATGAGCAGTTCTTC. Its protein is CSVESPSGVSSYNEQFF.

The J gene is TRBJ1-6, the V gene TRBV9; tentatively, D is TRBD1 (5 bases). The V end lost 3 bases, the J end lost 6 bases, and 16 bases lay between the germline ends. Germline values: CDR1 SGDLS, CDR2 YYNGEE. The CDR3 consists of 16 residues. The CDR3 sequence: CASSAPTGDLNSPLHF. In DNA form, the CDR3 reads TGTGCCAGCAGCGCGCCTACAGGAGACCTTAATTCACCCCTCCACTTT.

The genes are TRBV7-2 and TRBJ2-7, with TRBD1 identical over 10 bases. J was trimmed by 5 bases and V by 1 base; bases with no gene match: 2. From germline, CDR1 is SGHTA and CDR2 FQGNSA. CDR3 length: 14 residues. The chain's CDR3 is CASSLGDRGHEQYF. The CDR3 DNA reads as TGTGCCAGCAGCTTAGGGGACAGGGGCCACGAGCAGTACTTC.

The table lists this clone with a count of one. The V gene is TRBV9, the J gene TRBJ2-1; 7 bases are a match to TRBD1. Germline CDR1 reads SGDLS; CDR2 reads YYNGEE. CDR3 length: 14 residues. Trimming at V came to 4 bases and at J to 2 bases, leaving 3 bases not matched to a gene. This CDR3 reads CASSTDRAYNEQFF. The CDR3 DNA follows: TGTGCCAGCAGCACCGACAGGGCCTACAATGAGCAGTTCTTC.

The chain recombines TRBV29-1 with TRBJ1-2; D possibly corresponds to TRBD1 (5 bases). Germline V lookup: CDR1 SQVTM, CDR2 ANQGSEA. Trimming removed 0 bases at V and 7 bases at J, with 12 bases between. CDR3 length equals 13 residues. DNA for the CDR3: TGCAGCGTTGAAGATCCGGCAGGGCTTGGCTACACCTTC. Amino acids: CSVEDPAGLGYTF.

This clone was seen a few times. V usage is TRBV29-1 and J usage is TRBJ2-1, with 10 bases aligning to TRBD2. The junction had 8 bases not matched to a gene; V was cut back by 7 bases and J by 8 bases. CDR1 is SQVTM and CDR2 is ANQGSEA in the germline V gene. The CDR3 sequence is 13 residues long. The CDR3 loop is CSASSGSGHEQFF. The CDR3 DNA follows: TGCAGCGCCTCTAGCGGGAGTGGCCATGAGCAGTTCTTC.

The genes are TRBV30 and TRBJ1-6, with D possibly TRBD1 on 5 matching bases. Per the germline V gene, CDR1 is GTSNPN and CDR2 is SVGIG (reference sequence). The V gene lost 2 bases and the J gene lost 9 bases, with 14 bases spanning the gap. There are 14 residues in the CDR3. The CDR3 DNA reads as TGTGCCTGGAGTATTTATGGGGCCATTTCACCCCTCCACTTT. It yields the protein CAWSIYGAISPLHF. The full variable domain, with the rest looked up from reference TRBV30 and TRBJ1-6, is SQTIHQWPATLVQPVGSPLSLECTVEGTSNPNLYWYRQAAGRGLQLLFYSVGIGQISSEVPQNLSASRPQDRQFILSSKKLLLSDSGFYLCAWSIYGAISPLHFGNGTRLTVT.

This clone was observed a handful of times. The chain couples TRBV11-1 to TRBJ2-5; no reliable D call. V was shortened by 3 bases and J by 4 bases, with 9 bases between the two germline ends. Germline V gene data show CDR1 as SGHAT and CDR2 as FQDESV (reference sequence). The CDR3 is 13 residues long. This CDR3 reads CASSLRFGETQYF. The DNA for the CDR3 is TGTGCCAGCAGCTTGCGGTTCGGAGAGACCCAGTACTTC.

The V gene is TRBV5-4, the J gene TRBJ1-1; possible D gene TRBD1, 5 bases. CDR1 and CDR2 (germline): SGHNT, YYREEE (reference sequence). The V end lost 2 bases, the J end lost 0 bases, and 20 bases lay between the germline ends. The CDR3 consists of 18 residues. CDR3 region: CASSFPPWGGVMNTEAFF. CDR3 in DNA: TGTGCCAGCAGCTTCCCCCCATGGGGAGGGGTTATGAACACTGAAGCTTTCTTT.

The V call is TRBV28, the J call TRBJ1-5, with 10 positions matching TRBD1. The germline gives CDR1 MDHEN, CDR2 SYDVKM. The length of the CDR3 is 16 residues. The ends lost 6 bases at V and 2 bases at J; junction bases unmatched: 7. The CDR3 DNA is TGTGCCAGCAGCCAATCGGGACAGGGGCGCAATCAGCCCCAGCATTTT. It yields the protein CASSQSGQGRNQPQHF.

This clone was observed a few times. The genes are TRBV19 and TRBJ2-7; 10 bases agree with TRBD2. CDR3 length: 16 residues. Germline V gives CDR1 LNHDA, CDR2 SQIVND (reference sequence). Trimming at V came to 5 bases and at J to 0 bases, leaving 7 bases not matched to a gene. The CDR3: CASSPTGLADSYEQYF. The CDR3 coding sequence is TGTGCCAGTAGTCCGACCGGACTAGCGGACTCCTACGAGCAGTACTTC.

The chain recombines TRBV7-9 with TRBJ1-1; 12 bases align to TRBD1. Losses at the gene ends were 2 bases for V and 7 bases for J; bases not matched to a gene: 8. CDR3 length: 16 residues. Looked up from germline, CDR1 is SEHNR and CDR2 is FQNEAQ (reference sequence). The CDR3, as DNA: TGTGCCAGCAGCTTATTGCTTGGGACAGGGGGCCATGAAGCTTTCTTT. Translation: CASSLLLGTGGHEAFF.

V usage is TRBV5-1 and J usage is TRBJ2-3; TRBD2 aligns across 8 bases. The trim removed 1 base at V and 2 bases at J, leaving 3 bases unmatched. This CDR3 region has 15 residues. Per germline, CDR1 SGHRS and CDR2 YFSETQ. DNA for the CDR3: TGCGCCAGCAGCTTGAATAGCGGGAACACAGATACGCAGTATTTT. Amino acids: CASSLNSGNTDTQYF.

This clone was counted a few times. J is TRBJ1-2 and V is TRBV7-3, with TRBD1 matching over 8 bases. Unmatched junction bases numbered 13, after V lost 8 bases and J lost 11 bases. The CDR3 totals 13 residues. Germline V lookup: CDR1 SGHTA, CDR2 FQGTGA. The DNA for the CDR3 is TGTGCCAGCGGTCCGGACAGGGAATCTAGGTACACCTTC. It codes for CASGPDRESRYTF.

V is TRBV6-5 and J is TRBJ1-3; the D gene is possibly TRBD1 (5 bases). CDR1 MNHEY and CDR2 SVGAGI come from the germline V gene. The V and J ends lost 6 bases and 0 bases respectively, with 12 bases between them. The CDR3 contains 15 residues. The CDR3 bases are TGTGCCAGCAGCCTTACAGGAAACTCTGGAAACACCATATATTTT. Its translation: CASSLTGNSGNTIYF.

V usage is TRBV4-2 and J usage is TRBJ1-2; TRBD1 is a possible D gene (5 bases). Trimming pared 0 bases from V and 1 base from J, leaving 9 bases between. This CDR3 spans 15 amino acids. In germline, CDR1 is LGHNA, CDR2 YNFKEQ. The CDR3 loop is CASSQDWGVNYGYTF. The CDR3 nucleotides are TGTGCCAGCAGCCAAGATTGGGGGGTTAACTATGGCTACACCTTC.

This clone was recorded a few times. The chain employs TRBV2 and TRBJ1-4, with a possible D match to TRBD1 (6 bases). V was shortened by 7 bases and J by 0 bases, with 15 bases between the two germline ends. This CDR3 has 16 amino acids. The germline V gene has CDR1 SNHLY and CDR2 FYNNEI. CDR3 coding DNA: TGTGCCAGCAAGAAGACAGGAGCCGCAACTAATGAAAAACTGTTTTTT. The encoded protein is CASKKTGAATNEKLFF.

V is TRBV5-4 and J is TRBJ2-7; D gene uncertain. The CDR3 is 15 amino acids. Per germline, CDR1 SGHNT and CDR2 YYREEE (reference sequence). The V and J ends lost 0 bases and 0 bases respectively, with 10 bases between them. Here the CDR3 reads CASSLGARTSYEQYF. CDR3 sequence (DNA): TGTGCCAGCAGCTTGGGGGCCAGAACCTCCTACGAGCAGTACTTC.

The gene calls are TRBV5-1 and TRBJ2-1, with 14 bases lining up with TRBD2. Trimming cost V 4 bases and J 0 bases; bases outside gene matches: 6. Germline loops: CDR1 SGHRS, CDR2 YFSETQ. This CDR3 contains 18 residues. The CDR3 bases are TGCGCCAGCAGCGCGGGACTAGCGGGAGAACTCTCCTACAATGAGCAGTTCTTC. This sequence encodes CASSAGLAGELSYNEQFF.

The CDR3, as DNA: TGCGCCAGCAGCCACGGGACTAGCGGGAGTGAAGAGCAGTTCTTC. It specifies CASSHGTSGSEEQFF. This sequence joins TRBV5-1 and TRBJ2-1, with 14 nucleotides matching TRBD2. CDR1 and CDR2 (germline): SGHRS, YFSETQ. J gave up 10 bases and V 4 bases, and 7 bases lay outside the gene matches. CDR3 length: 15 residues.